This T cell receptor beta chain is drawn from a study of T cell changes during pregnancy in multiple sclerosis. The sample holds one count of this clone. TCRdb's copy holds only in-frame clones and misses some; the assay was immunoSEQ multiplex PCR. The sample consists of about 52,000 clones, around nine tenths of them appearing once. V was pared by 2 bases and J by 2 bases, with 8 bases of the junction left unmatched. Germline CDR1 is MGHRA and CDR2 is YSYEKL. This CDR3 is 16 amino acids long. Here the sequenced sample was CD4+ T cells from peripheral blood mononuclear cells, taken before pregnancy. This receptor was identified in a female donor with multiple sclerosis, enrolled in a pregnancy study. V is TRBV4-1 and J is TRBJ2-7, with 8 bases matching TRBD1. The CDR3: CASSQLRTGTTYEQYF. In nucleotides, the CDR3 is TGCGCCAGCAGCCAACTAAGGACAGGGACCACCTACGAGCAGTACTTC.